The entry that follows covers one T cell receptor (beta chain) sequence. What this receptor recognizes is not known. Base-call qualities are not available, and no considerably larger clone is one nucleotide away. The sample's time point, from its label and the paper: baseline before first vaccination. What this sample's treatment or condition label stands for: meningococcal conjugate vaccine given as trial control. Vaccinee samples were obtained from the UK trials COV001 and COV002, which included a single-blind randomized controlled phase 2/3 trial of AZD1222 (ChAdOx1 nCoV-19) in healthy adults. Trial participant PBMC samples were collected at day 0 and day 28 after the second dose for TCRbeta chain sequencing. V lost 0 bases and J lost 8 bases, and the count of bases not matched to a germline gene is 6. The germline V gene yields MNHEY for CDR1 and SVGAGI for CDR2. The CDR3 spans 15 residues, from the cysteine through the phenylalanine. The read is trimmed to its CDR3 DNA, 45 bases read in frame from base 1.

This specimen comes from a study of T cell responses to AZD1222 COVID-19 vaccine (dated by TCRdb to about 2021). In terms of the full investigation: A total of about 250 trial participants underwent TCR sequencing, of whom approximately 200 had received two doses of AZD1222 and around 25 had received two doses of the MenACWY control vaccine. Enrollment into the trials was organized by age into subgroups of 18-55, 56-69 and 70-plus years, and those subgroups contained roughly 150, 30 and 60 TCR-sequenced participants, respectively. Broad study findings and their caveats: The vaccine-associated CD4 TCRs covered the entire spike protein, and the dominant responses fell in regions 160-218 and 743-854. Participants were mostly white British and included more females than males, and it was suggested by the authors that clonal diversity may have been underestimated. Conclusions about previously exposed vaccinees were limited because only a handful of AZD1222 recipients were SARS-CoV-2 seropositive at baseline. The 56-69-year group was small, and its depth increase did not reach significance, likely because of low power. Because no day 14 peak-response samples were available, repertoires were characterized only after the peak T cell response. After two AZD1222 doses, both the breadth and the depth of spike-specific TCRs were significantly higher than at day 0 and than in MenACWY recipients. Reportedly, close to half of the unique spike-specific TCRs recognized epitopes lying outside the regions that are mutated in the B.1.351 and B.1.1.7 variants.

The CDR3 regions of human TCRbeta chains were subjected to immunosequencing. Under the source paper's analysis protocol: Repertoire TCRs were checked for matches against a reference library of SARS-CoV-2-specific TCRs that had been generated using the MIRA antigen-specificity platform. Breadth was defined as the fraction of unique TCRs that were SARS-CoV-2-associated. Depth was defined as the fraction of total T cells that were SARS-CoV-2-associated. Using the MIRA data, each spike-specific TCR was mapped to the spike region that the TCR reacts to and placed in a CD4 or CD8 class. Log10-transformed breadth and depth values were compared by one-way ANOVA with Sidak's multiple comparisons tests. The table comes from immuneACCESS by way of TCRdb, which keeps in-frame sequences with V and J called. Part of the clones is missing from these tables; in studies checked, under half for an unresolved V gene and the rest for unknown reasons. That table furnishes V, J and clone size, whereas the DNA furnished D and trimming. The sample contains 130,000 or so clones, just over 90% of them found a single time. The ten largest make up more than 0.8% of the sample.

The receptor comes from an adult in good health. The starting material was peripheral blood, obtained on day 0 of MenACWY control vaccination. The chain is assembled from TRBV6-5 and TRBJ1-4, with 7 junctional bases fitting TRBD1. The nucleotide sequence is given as TGTGCCAGCAGTTACTCCGACAGGGTTTGGGAAAAACTGTTTTTT. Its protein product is CASSYSDRVWEKLFF.